The entry that follows covers one TCR beta chain sequence. The method was immunoSEQ multiplex PCR; TCRdb's version includes in-frame clones alone and lacks a portion of them. The table lists fewer than 250,000 clones, approximately 84% of them singletons, with approximately 5% in the top ten. The data were taken from a study of blood T cell repertoires in COVID-19. V was clipped by 0 bases and J by 5 bases, with 10 bases between them. The CDR3 has 14 residues. CDR1 and CDR2 from the germline V gene are KGHSH and LQKENI. This clonotype was obtained from a woman aged 70-85 years with active or convalescent COVID-19. The source material was peripheral blood. The chain combines TRBV18 with TRBJ1-1, with a tentative D call TRBD1 (6 bases). The CDR3 loop reads CASSPPAGATEAFF. In DNA form, the CDR3 reads TGTGCCAGCTCACCACCCGCAGGGGCGACTGAAGCTTTCTTT. Together with reference TRBV18 and TRBJ1-1, the CDR3 gives the full variable domain: NAGVMQNPRHLVRRRGQEARLRCSPMKGHSHVYWYRQLPEEGLKFMVYLQKENIIDESGMPKERFSAEFPKEGPSILRIQQVVRGDSAAYFCASSPPAGATEAFFGQGTRLTVV.